Described below is a single T cell receptor beta chain sequence and its context. Original data processing: Using reference gene primer amplification, nucleated cell counts were estimated. Clones were read by immunoSEQ multiplex PCR, and TCRdb kept only the in-frame ones, dropping some. D and trimming come from the DNA, and the V and J calls and clone size come from that table. The sample carries around 400,000 clones, 87% recorded once. Germline CDR1 and CDR2: SGHDT and YYEEEE. CDR3 length: 16 amino acids. Trimming took off 3 bases at V and 7 bases at J, with 17 bases between the two ends. Patients in Seattle were enrolled during active infection, then followed longitudinally. The sample is drawn from a study of blood T cell repertoires in COVID-19. The overall study: The cDNA or gDNA used as material had been derived from T cells, B-cell-depleted T cells, or PBMCs.

What was sequenced was peripheral blood. The receptor was derived from a woman aged 60-70 years with COVID-19, enrolled during active disease. The gene calls are TRBV5-6 and TRBJ1-6; possibly TRBD1 for D (6 bases). The CDR3 coding sequence is TGTGCCAGCAGCTACCGGACAGCCGGACGGAATTCACCCCTCCACTTT. This encodes CASSYRTAGRNSPLHF.